This T cell receptor (beta chain) stems from a study of T cell responses to AZD1222 COVID-19 vaccine. Overall study findings and caveats: Spike was spanned by vaccine-associated CD4 TCRs, with dominance at 160-218 and 743-854. Among spike-specific TCRs, nearly half reportedly target unmutated variant regions.

Profiling relied on immunoSEQ multiplex PCR, and the TCRdb table lists in-frame clones only, not all of them. Of more than 120,000 clones in the sample, more than 85% were seen once. Of note for this clone: Its antigen remains unidentified.

There are 15 residues in the CDR3. V was cut by 6 bases and J by 0 bases, with 11 bases left in between. CDR1 is MNHEY, CDR2 SVGAGI, per germline. The TCR comes from an adult in good health. This specimen was peripheral blood, taken on day 0 of AZD1222 vaccination. This sequence joins TRBV6-5 and TRBJ1-4, with D perhaps TRBD1 (5 bases). CDR3 loop: CASRNRGATNEKLFF. CDR3 sequence (DNA): TGTGCCAGCAGAAATAGGGGTGCAACTAATGAAAAACTGTTTTTT.